These 20 T cell receptor beta chains originate from one sample sequenced in a study of OX40 agonist ivuxolimab in advanced cancers. Only in-frame clones appear in the TCRdb table, and some are missing; sequencing was by immunoSEQ multiplex PCR. The table has some 60,000 clones, about 90% seen once; the top ten hold roughly 13%. The sequencing here drew on CD4+ or CD8+ T cells sorted from blood, taken in a trial of the OX40 agonist ivuxolimab. The receptors come from an adult with an advanced solid tumor such as melanoma, head and neck, liver or kidney cancer.

The V call is TRBV7-8, the J call TRBJ1-1; 8 nucleotides align to TRBD1. The V segment lost 6 bases and the J segment 8 bases; nucleotides outside the gene matches: 5. The CDR3 spans 12 residues. Germline-derived CDR1 and CDR2 are SGHVS and FQNEAQ. CDR3 nucleotides: TGTGCCAGCAGTAGGACAGGGCCAGAAGCTTTCTTT. The encoded protein is CASSRTGPEAFF. The full variable domain, with the rest looked up from reference TRBV7-8 and TRBJ1-1, is GAGVSQSPRYKVAKRGQDVALRCDPISGHVSLFWYQQALGQGPEFLTYFQNEAQLDKSGLPSDRFFAERPEGSVSTLKIQRTQQEDSAVYLCASSRTGPEAFFGQGTRLTVV.

This chain uses TRBV18 with TRBJ1-1; 9 positions agree with TRBD1. CDR1 and CDR2 (germline): KGHSH, LQKENI. The trim removed 6 bases at V and 3 bases at J, leaving 11 bases unmatched. The CDR3 consists of 16 residues. This CDR3 reads CASSLTGGRLDTEAFF. CDR3 bases: TGTGCCAGCTCTCTCACAGGGGGCAGGTTGGACACTGAAGCTTTCTTT.

V is TRBV9 and J is TRBJ1-2; unclear D gene. V gave up 5 bases and J gave up 2 bases, with 16 bases separating them. Germline V lookup: CDR1 SGDLS, CDR2 YYNGEE. This CDR3 comprises 15 residues. DNA of the CDR3: TGTGCCAGCAGACAAGAGTCAGGTTTCAACTATGGCTACACCTTC. It encodes CASRQESGFNYGYTF.

The chain recombines TRBV27 with TRBJ2-1; no definite D call. Germline V lookup: CDR1 MNHEY, CDR2 SMNVEV (reference sequence). V lost 5 bases and J lost 6, with 17 bases in between. The CDR3 contains 15 residues. CDR3 sequence reads: CASSPEIILSNEQFF. CDR3 bases: TGTGCCAGCAGTCCAGAAATTATCCTTAGCAATGAGCAGTTCTTC.

This rearrangement joins TRBV7-9 to TRBJ2-1; TRBD2 agrees at 9 bases. The germline V gene has CDR1 SEHNR and CDR2 FQNEAQ (reference sequence). The CDR3 consists of 18 residues. The J segment lost 3 bases and the V segment lost 5 bases, leaving 14 bases of the junction unmatched. The CDR3 nucleotides are TGTGCCAGCAGCCCCTCCACCGGACTAGCGAGGGTCTACAATGAGCAGTTCTTC. This sequence encodes CASSPSTGLARVYNEQFF. Drawing the rest from reference TRBV7-9 and TRBJ2-1, the complete variable domain is DTGVSQNPRHKITKRGQNVTFRCDPISEHNRLYWYRQTLGQGPEFLTYFQNEAQLEKSRLLSDRFSAERPKGSFSTLEIQRTEQGDSAMYLCASSPSTGLARVYNEQFFGPGTRLTVL.

This clone has only one observation. This chain joins TRBV10-1 and TRBJ1-1; 9 bases line up with TRBD1. J lost 7 bases, V lost 2 bases, and 2 bases had no gene match. Per the germline V gene, CDR1 is WNHNN and CDR2 is SYGVQD (reference sequence). The CDR3 loop spans 13 amino acids. CDR3 amino acids: CASSEGQGNEAFF. The DNA of the CDR3 is TGCGCCAGCAGTGAGGGACAGGGGAATGAAGCTTTCTTT.

The chain is built from TRBV7-2 and TRBJ2-1; 11 nucleotides align to TRBD1. Germline V lookup: CDR1 SGHTA, CDR2 FQGNSA. The CDR3 runs to 15 residues. V lost 5 bases, J lost 3 bases, and 3 bases stayed unmatched. The CDR3 loop reads CASSAGTGGYNEQFF. For the CDR3, the DNA is TGTGCCAGCAGCGCCGGGACAGGGGGCTACAATGAGCAGTTCTTC.

This rearrangement joins TRBV2 to TRBJ2-4, with D uncertain. This CDR3 spans 13 amino acids. Per germline, CDR1 SNHLY and CDR2 FYNNEI. V lost 6 bases and J 3 bases, leaving 9 bases between the germline ends. CDR3 residues: CASRGFGKNIQYF. The CDR3 nucleotides read TGTGCCAGCAGGGGTTTTGGCAAAAACATTCAGTACTTC.

The chain couples TRBV9 to TRBJ2-1, with 13 bases aligning to TRBD2. J was trimmed by 6 bases and V by 4 bases; bases with no gene match: 16. The CDR3 is 19 amino acids. Germline CDR1 and CDR2: SGDLS and YYNGEE. CDR3 bases: TGTGCCAGCAGCCTCAGGACAGGGGGGACTAGCGGGACGGGCAATGAGCAGTTCTTC. This sequence encodes CASSLRTGGTSGTGNEQFF.

The CDR3 loop is CASSVADTQYF. The CDR3 DNA reads as TGTGCCAGCAGCGTAGCAGATACGCAGTATTTT. V is TRBV9 and J is TRBJ2-3; D is unresolved. The germline V and J ends were trimmed by 0 bases and 4 bases, with 0 bases remaining between them. The CDR3 has 11 residues. Germline V CDR1 and CDR2: SGDLS, YYNGEE.

This chain connects TRBV5-1 to TRBJ2-1, with a possible D match to TRBD2 (6 bases). Germline V gives CDR1 SGHRS, CDR2 YFSETQ. The CDR3 has 18 amino acids. The V end was cut by 0 bases, the J end by 2 bases, with 18 bases between. CDR3 sequence reads: CASSLAGGGAPPYNEQFF. The CDR3 DNA follows: TGCGCCAGCAGCTTGGCCGGCGGAGGGGCGCCTCCCTACAATGAGCAGTTCTTC. The variable domain in full, completed from reference TRBV5-1 and TRBJ2-1, reads KAGVTQTPRYLIKTRGQQVTLSCSPISGHRSVSWYQQTPGQGLQFLFEYFSETQRNKGNFPGRFSGRQFSNSRSEMNVSTLELGDSALYLCASSLAGGGAPPYNEQFFGPGTRLTVL.

V is TRBV2 and J is TRBJ2-7; maybe TRBD2 (5 bases). V dropped 4 bases and J dropped 2 bases, with 12 bases sitting between them. Germline CDR1 SNHLY, CDR2 FYNNEI. The CDR3 is 14 residues long. The CDR3 loop reads CASSVFGVTYEQYF. CDR3 nucleotide sequence: TGTGCCAGCAGTGTATTCGGGGTAACCTACGAGCAGTACTTC.

The chain couples TRBV6-6 to TRBJ1-2, with 8 bases lining up with TRBD1. The J segment lost 4 bases and the V segment lost 2 bases, leaving 3 bases of the junction unmatched. This CDR3 spans 14 amino acids. From germline, CDR1 is MNHNY and CDR2 SVGAGI (reference sequence). The CDR3 loop is CASSYGQGAYGYTF. DNA for the CDR3: TGTGCCAGCAGTTACGGCCAGGGGGCCTATGGCTACACCTTC.

This rearrangement joins TRBV6-1 to TRBJ1-1, with no clear D. Trimming pared 3 bases from V and 5 bases from J, leaving 10 bases between. The germline V gene has CDR1 MNHNS and CDR2 SASEGT. The CDR3 is 13 amino acids. The CDR3 is CASSDKSGTEAFF. DNA of the CDR3: TGTGCCAGCAGTGATAAATCCGGGACTGAAGCTTTCTTT.

This chain links TRBV10-3 with TRBJ2-1; 7 nucleotides agree with TRBD1. Trimming took 5 bases from V and 4 from J; bases not matched to a gene: 8. The length of the CDR3 is 15 residues. Germline loops: CDR1 ENHRY, CDR2 SYGVKD. CDR3 nucleotide sequence: TGTGCCATCAGTCCCGATGCAGGGGGATACAATGAGCAGTTCTTC. Translation gives CAISPDAGGYNEQFF.

This clone was picked up a small number of times. The chain employs TRBV28 and TRBJ1-1; perhaps TRBD1 as D (5 bases). From germline, CDR1 is MDHEN and CDR2 SYDVKM. V was shortened by 6 bases and J by 4 bases, with 15 bases between the two germline ends. This CDR3 has 14 amino acids. The DNA for the CDR3 is TGTGCCAGCAGCCCCCCGGGGGAGGGCACTGAAGCTTTCTTT. This encodes CASSPPGEGTEAFF.

V gene TRBV11-1 combines with J gene TRBJ2-1, with TRBD2 matching 9 bases. Germline trimming cut 2 bases from V and 7 bases from J; bases unmatched to any gene: 9. Per germline, CDR1 SGHAT and CDR2 FQDESV (reference sequence). The CDR3 has 16 residues. The CDR3 sequence is CASSLRPREGRNEQFF. The CDR3 DNA sequence: TGTGCCAGCAGCTTACGTCCGCGGGAGGGCCGAAATGAGCAGTTCTTC.

This chain uses TRBV9 with TRBJ2-1, with TRBD2 matching 8 bases. CDR1 SGDLS and CDR2 YYNGEE come from the germline V gene. This CDR3 region has 15 residues. V was clipped by 3 bases and J by 9 bases; unmatched bases: 11. CDR3 amino acids: CASSALSGARGEQFF. As DNA, the CDR3 is TGTGCCAGCAGCGCCCTTAGCGGGGCTAGGGGTGAGCAGTTCTTC.

The rearrangement joins TRBV6-1 to TRBJ2-2; a weak D match, TRBD2 (6 bases). Germline CDR1 is MNHNS and CDR2 is SASEGT. The CDR3 runs 14 residues. Deletions cut 4 bases from V and 7 bases from J, with 13 bases between. CDR3 DNA: TGTGCCAGCAGTGTTTGGGGGGAAGGCGGGGAGCTGTTTTTT. Protein: CASSVWGEGGELFF.

The chain is built from TRBV12-5 and TRBJ2-1; D possibly corresponds to TRBD2 (5 bases). CDR1 LGHNT and CDR2 FRNRAP come from the germline V gene. The CDR3 contains 12 residues. Trimming took 3 bases from V and 7 from J, leaving 7 bases between them. This CDR3 is CASGFWENEQFF. CDR3 in DNA: TGTGCTAGTGGTTTCTGGGAGAATGAGCAGTTCTTC.